These 21 T cell receptor beta chains originate from one sample sequenced in a study of fetal regulatory T cell absence and autoimmunity. Generated by immunoSEQ multiplex PCR, the TCRdb table keeps only in-frame clones and is missing some. Of around 100,000 clones in the sample, roughly 70% are singletons; the top ten hold 2%. Source material: pancreas tissue. Source of these receptors: a male donor with IPEX syndrome.

The V and J genes are TRBV11-2 and TRBJ2-3; TRBD2 matches at 8 bases. The V and J ends lost 5 bases and 4 bases, in that order; junction bases with no gene match: 8. Looked up from germline, CDR1 is SGHAT and CDR2 is FQNNGV. The CDR3 spans 15 residues. The CDR3: CASSPLVGGADTQYF. CDR3 coding DNA: TGTGCCAGCAGCCCTTTAGTCGGGGGGGCAGATACGCAGTATTTT.

This chain joins TRBV6-6 and TRBJ1-2; D gene uncertain. Trimming took off 0 bases at V and 4 bases at J, with 9 bases between the two ends. This CDR3 has 14 amino acids. Per the germline V gene, CDR1 is MNHNY and CDR2 is SVGAGI (reference sequence). The chain's CDR3 is CASSYSGVGYGYTF. The CDR3 nucleotides read TGTGCCAGCAGTTACTCCGGGGTGGGCTATGGCTACACCTTC.

Only a few counts were recorded for this clone. V gene TRBV5-4 combines with J gene TRBJ1-6, with 9 bases identical to TRBD1. CDR3 length: 17 residues. Germline V gene data show CDR1 as SGHNT and CDR2 as YYREEE (reference sequence). After removal of 0 bases from V and 10 bases from J, the junction contained 11 bases not matched to a gene. Here the CDR3 reads CASSLGTGVASSSPLHF. CDR3 DNA sequence: TGTGCCAGCAGCTTGGGGACAGGGGTTGCGAGCAGCTCACCCCTCCACTTT. Looking up the rest from reference TRBV5-4 and TRBJ1-6 gives the full variable domain: ETGVTQSPTHLIKTRGQQVTLRCSSQSGHNTVSWYQQALGQGPQFIFQYYREEENGRGNFPPRFSGLQFPNYSSELNVNALELDDSALYLCASSLGTGVASSSPLHFGNGTRLTVT.

The rearrangement links TRBV7-8 to TRBJ1-6, with 7 positions matching TRBD1. The CDR3 contains 16 residues. V gave up 1 base and J gave up 7 bases; unmatched junction bases: 7. The germline gives CDR1 SGHVS, CDR2 FQNEAQ. CDR3 in DNA: TGTGCCAGCAGCTTAGAACCCCGGGACAGAAATTCACCCCTCCACTTT. This gives the protein CASSLEPRDRNSPLHF.

This chain uses TRBV9 with TRBJ2-7; possibly TRBD1 for D (5 bases). This CDR3 has 13 residues. Trimming removed 0 bases from V and 2 bases from J, with 6 bases in between. Germline CDR1 reads SGDLS; CDR2 reads YYNGEE. In DNA, the CDR3 is TGTGCCAGCAGCGTAGGGACAACCTACGAGCAGTACTTC. The encoded protein is CASSVGTTYEQYF.

This chain uses TRBV6-6 with TRBJ1-4; TRBD1 aligns across 9 bases. The CDR3 is made up of 14 amino acids. Per the germline V gene, CDR1 is MNHNY and CDR2 is SVGAGI (reference sequence). V shed 6 bases, J shed 8 bases, and the junction held 7 bases outside the gene matches. CDR3 nucleotides: TGTGCCAGCAGCTTCACAGGGGGCCGCGAAAAACTGTTTTTT. This translates into CASSFTGGREKLFF.

Only a few counts were recorded for this clone. J is TRBJ1-3 and V is TRBV7-2; 8 bases fit TRBD1. This CDR3 comprises 14 residues. Germline V gene sequence: CDR1 SGHTA, CDR2 FQGNSA. With 4 bases clipped from V and 4 bases from J, the junction kept 3 bases outside the gene matches. The CDR3 is CASSSDRGGNTIYF. The CDR3 DNA reads as TGTGCCAGCAGCTCTGACAGGGGAGGAAACACCATATATTTT.

In the case of this clone: A read error may account for a junction end that differs from germline. The chain recombines TRBV6-5 with TRBJ2-3; weak D call: TRBD2 (5 bases). Germline V lookup: CDR1 MNHEY, CDR2 SVGAGI. The CDR3 sequence is 14 residues long. The CDR3 here is CASSDSAGTDTQYF. In DNA form, the CDR3 reads TGTGCCAGCAGTGACTCAGCGGGCACAGATACGCAGTATTTT.

The chain recombines TRBV9 with TRBJ1-2; TRBD1 might be the D (5 bases). The CDR3 totals 14 residues. The germline CDR1 and CDR2 sequences are SGDLS and YYNGEE. Between the trimmed V and J ends, which lost 0 bases and 2 bases, there was a span of 8 bases. CDR3 bases: TGTGCCAGCAGCGTAGGGGGCCTAAACTATGGCTACACCTTC. Encoded protein: CASSVGGLNYGYTF. Looking up the rest from reference TRBV9 and TRBJ1-2 gives the full variable domain: DSGVTQTPKHLITATGQRVTLRCSPRSGDLSVYWYQQSLDQGLQFLIQYYNGEERAKGNILERFSAQQFPDLHSELNLSSLELGDSALYFCASSVGGLNYGYTFGSGTRLTVV.

V usage is TRBV4-1 and J usage is TRBJ2-2, with 9 nucleotides matching TRBD2. CDR1 and CDR2 from the germline V gene are MGHRA and YSYEKL. The length of the CDR3 is 18 residues. The ends lost 1 base at V and 0 bases at J; junction bases unmatched: 6. This CDR3 is CASSQAGAGGSNTGELFF. In DNA form, the CDR3 reads TGCGCCAGCAGCCAAGCAGGAGCGGGGGGTTCGAACACCGGGGAGCTGTTTTTT.

The V and J genes are TRBV19 and TRBJ2-3; either TRBD1 or TRBD2 may fit D (5 bases each). Germline lookup yields CDR1 LNHDA and CDR2 SQIVND (reference sequence). V gave up 5 bases and J gave up 2 bases, with 14 bases separating them. The CDR3 contains 15 residues. The CDR3 here is CASSSGRRYTDTQYF. In nucleotides, the CDR3 is TGTGCCAGTAGTTCGGGACGGCGATACACAGATACGCAGTATTTT. Based on the CDR3 plus reference TRBV19 and TRBJ2-3, the full variable domain is DGGITQSPKYLFRKEGQNVTLSCEQNLNHDAMYWYRQDPGQGLRLIYYSQIVNDFQKGDIAEGYSVSREKKESFPLTVTSAQKNPTAFYLCASSSGRRYTDTQYFGPGTRLTVL.

The chain employs TRBV12-2 and TRBJ2-5; the table's D call, TRBD2, has no DNA check behind it. TRBV12-2 is given as a pseudogene. The CDR3 runs 14 residues. The CDR3 DNA sequence: TGTGCAAGTCGCTTAGCTAGCGGGAGAGAGACCCAGTACTTC. Its translation: CASRLASGRETQYF.

J is TRBJ2-1 and V is TRBV19, with 9 bases identical to TRBD2. CDR1 is LNHDA, CDR2 SQIVND, per germline (reference sequence). With 5 bases clipped from V and 4 bases from J, the junction kept 6 bases outside the gene matches. CDR3 length: 15 amino acids. The CDR3 protein is CASSFSGGQYNEQFF. CDR3 nucleotide sequence: TGTGCCAGTAGTTTTAGCGGGGGCCAATACAATGAGCAGTTCTTC.

The chain is built from TRBV5-8 and TRBJ2-3, with 8 positions matching TRBD2. V was pared by 5 bases and J by 4 bases, with 6 bases of the junction left unmatched. CDR3 length: 14 residues. In germline, CDR1 is SGHTS, CDR2 YDEGEE. The CDR3, as DNA: TGTGCCAGCAGATCCGGACTAGCTGCAGATACGCAGTATTTT. Its translation is CASRSGLAADTQYF.

The chain employs TRBV5-6 and TRBJ2-7, with a possible D match to TRBD1 (6 bases). Trimming took off 2 bases at V and 0 bases at J, with 18 bases between the two ends. In germline, CDR1 is SGHDT, CDR2 YYEEEE. This CDR3 region has 17 residues. The CDR3 sequence is CASSFTIGQPSSYEQYF. The CDR3 nucleotides read TGTGCCAGCAGCTTCACGATTGGACAGCCGAGCTCCTACGAGCAGTACTTC.

J is TRBJ1-2 and V is TRBV30; D not resolved. CDR1 is GTSNPN and CDR2 is SVGIG in the germline V gene (reference sequence). The CDR3 runs to 14 residues. V was clipped by 3 bases and J by 6 bases, with 17 bases between them. The CDR3 spells CAWSPRVFPDGYTF. The CDR3 DNA sequence: TGTGCCTGGAGCCCTAGGGTCTTCCCCGATGGCTACACCTTC.

V gene TRBV20-1 combines with J gene TRBJ1-2; D perhaps matches TRBD1 (5 bases). This CDR3 comprises 10 residues. The germline V gene has CDR1 DFQATT and CDR2 SNEGSKA (reference sequence). V was trimmed by 5 bases and J by 5 bases, leaving 6 bases between them. The CDR3 region has the DNA TGCAGTGCTCCAGGGTATGGCTACACCTTC. Its translation: CSAPGYGYTF.

The CDR3 reads CASSQELRQGRRNIQYF. In DNA form, the CDR3 reads TGCGCCAGCAGCCAAGAGTTAAGACAGGGGAGGAGGAACATTCAGTACTTC. This sequence joins TRBV4-1 and TRBJ2-4; the match to TRBD1 covers 8 bases. Germline V CDR1 and CDR2: MGHRA, YSYEKL. The CDR3 loop spans 17 amino acids. V was clipped by 0 bases and J by 7 bases; unmatched bases: 11.

The rearrangement uses TRBV19 and TRBJ2-2, with TRBD2 matching over 10 bases. From germline, CDR1 is LNHDA and CDR2 SQIVND (reference sequence). The CDR3 totals 16 residues. With 5 bases clipped from V and 5 bases from J, the junction kept 8 bases outside the gene matches. The CDR3 DNA reads TGTGCCAGTAGTGGGAGCGGGGGGGCCGAAACCGGGGAGCTGTTTTTT. It translates to CASSGSGGAETGELFF.

The chain combines TRBV4-1 with TRBJ2-1, with D possibly being TRBD2 (5 bases). V was clipped by 1 base and J by 10 bases, with 14 bases between them. CDR3 length: 14 amino acids. From germline, CDR1 is MGHRA and CDR2 YSYEKL. This chain's CDR3 is CASSQVRTRNEQFF. CDR3 bases: TGCGCCAGCAGCCAAGTCCGTACTAGGAACGAGCAGTTCTTC.

V is TRBV5-6 and J is TRBJ2-3, with TRBD2 matching over 10 bases. V lost 2 bases, J lost 1 base, and 4 bases stayed unmatched. This CDR3 has 16 amino acids. Germline V CDR1 and CDR2: SGHDT, YYEEEE. For the CDR3, the DNA is TGTGCCAGCAGCTTATACCTAGCGGGGGGCACAGATACGCAGTATTTT. Translation: CASSLYLAGGTDTQYF. The full variable domain, its missing parts supplied by reference TRBV5-6 and TRBJ2-3, is DAGVTQSPTHLIKTRGQQVTLRCSPKSGHDTVSWYQQALGQGPQFIFQYYEEEERQRGNFPDRFSGHQFPNYSSELNVNALLLGDSALYLCASSLYLAGGTDTQYFGPGTRLTVL.